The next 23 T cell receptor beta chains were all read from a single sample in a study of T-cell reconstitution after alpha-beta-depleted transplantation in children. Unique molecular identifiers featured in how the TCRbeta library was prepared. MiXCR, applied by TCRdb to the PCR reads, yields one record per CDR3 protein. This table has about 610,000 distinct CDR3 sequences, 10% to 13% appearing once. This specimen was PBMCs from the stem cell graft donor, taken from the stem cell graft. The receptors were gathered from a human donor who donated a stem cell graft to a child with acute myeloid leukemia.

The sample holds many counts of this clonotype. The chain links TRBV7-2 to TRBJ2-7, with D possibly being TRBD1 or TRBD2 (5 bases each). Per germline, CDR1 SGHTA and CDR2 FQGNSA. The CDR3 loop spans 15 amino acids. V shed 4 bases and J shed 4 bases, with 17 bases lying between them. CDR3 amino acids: CASSSGRTLPYEQYF. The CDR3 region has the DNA TGTGCCAGCAGCTCGGGACGGACGTTACCTTACGAGCAGTACTTC. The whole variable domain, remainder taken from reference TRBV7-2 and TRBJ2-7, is GAGVSQSPSNKVTEKGKDVELRCDPISGHTALYWYRQSLGQGLEFLIYFQGNSAPDKSGLPSDRFSAERTGGSVSTLTIQRTQQEDSAVYLCASSSGRTLPYEQYFGPGTRLTVT.

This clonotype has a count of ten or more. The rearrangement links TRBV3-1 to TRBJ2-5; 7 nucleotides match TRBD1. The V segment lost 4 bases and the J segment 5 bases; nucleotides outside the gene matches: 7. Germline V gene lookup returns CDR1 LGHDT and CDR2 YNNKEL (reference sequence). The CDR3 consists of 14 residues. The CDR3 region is CASSRGGYMETQYF. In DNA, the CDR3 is TGTGCCAGCAGCCGAGGGGGCTATATGGAGACCCAGTACTTC.

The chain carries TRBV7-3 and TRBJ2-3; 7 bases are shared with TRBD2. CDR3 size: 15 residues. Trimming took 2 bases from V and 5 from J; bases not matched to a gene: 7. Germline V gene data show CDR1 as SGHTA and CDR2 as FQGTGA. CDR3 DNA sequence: TGTGCCAGCAGCTTATTGTCAGGGAGGGAAGATACGCAGTATTTT. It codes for CASSLLSGREDTQYF.

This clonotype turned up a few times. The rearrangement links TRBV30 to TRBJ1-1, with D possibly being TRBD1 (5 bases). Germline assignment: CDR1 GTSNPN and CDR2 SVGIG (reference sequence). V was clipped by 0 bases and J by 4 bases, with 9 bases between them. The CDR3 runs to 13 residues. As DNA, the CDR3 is TGTGCCTGGAGTGTTCGGCAGGGCACTGAAGCTTTCTTT. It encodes CAWSVRQGTEAFF. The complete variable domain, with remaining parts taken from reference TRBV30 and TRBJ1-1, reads SQTIHQWPATLVQPVGSPLSLECTVEGTSNPNLYWYRQAAGRGLQLLFYSVGIGQISSEVPQNLSASRPQDRQFILSSKKLLLSDSGFYLCAWSVRQGTEAFFGQGTRLTVV.

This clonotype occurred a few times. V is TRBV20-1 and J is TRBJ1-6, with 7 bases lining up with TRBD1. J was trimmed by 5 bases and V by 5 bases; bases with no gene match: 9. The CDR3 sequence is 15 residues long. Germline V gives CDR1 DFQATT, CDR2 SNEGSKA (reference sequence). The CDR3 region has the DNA TGCAGTGCTGCGTTGAACAGGGGAAATAATTCACCCCTCCACTTT. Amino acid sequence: CSAALNRGNNSPLHF.

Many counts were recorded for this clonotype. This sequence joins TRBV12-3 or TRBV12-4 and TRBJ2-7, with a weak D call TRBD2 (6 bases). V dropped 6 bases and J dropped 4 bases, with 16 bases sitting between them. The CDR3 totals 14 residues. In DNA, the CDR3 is TGTGCCAGCAGCCCCTCCGGGAGCCAATACGAGCAGTACTTC. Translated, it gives CASSPSGSQYEQYF.

The CDR3 spells CASSVDPHPSGRVGEQYF. The DNA of the CDR3 is TGTGCCAGCAGCGTAGACCCCCATCCTAGCGGGAGAGTCGGCGAGCAGTACTTC. This chain joins TRBV9 and TRBJ2-7; 10 nucleotides align to TRBD2. Germline CDR1 reads SGDLS; CDR2 reads YYNGEE. V trimming: 0 bases; J trimming: 6 bases; junction bases outside the gene matches: 15. The CDR3 length is 18 residues.

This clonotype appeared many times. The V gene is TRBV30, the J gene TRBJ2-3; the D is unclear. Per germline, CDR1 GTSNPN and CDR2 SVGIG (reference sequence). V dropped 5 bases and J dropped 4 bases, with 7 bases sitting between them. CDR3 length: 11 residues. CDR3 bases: TGTGCCTGGGAGTGGTCAGATACGCAGTATTTT. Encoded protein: CAWEWSDTQYF.

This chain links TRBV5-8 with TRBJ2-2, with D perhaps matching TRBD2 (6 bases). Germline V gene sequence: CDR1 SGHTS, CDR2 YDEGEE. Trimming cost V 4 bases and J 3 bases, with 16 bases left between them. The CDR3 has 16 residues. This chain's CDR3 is CASSPFGRDHTGELFF. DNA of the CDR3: TGTGCCAGCAGCCCTTTTGGGCGGGACCACACCGGGGAGCTGTTTTTT. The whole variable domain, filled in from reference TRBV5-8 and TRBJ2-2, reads EAGVTQSPTHLIKTRGQQATLRCSPISGHTSVYWYQQALGLGLQFLLWYDEGEERNRGNFPPRFSGRQFPNYSSELNVNALELEDSALYLCASSPFGRDHTGELFFGEGSRLTVL.

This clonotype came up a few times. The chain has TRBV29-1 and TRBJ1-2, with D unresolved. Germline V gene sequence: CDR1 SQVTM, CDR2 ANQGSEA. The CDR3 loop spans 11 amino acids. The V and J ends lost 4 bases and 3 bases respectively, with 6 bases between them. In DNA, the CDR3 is TGCAGCGTTGGATGGGACTATGGCTACACCTTC. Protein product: CSVGWDYGYTF. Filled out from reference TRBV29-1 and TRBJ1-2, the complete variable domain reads SAVISQKPSRDICQRGTSLTIQCQVDSQVTMMFWYRQQPGQSLTLIATANQGSEATYESGFVIDKFPISRPNLTFSTLTVSNMSPEDSSIYLCSVGWDYGYTFGSGTRLTVV.

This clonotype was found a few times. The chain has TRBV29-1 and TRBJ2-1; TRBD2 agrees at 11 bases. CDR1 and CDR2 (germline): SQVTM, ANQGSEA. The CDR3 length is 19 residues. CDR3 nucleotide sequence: TGCAGTGGGACTAGCGGTGCCCTTGGAAACTTCGGTCGAGCGGGTGAGCAGTTCTTC. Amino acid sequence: CSGTSGALGNFGRAGEQFF.

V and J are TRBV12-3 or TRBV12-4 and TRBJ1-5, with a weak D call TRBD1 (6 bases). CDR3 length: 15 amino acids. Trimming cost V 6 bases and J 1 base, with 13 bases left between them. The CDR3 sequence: CASSRHRESNQPQHF. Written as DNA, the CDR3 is TGTGCCAGCAGCCGGCACAGGGAAAGCAATCAGCCCCAGCATTTT.

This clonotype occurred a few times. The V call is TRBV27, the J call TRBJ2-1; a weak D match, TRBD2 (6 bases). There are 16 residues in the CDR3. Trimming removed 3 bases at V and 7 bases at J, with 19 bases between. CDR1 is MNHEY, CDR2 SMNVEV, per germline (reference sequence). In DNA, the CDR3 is TGTGCCAGCAGTTTTTACAGTGGGGGGTTGACGAATGAGCAGTTCTTC. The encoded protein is CASSFYSGGLTNEQFF.

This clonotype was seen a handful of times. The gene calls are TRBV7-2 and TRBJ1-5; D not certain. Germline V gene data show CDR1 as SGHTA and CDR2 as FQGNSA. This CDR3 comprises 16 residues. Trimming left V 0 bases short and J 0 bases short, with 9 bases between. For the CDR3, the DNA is TGTGCCAGCAGCTTAGCAGCTACTTATAGCAATCAGCCCCAGCATTTT. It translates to CASSLAATYSNQPQHF.

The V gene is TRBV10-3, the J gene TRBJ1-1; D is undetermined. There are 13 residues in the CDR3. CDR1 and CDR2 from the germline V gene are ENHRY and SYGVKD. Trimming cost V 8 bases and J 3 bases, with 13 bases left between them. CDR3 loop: CAIRYGVDTEAFF. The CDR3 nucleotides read TGTGCCATCCGTTACGGTGTGGACACTGAAGCTTTCTTT.

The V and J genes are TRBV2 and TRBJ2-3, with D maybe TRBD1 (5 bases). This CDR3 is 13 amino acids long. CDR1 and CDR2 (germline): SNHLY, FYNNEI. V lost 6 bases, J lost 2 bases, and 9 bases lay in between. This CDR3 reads CASRRQITDTQYF. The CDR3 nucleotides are TGTGCCAGCAGGCGACAGATCACAGATACGCAGTATTTT.

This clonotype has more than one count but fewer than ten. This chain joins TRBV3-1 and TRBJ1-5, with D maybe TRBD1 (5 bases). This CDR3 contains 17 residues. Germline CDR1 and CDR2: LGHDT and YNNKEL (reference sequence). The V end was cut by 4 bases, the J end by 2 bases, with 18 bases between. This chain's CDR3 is CASSPGPYGRGNQPQHF. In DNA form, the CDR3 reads TGTGCCAGCAGCCCGGGACCCTATGGGCGGGGCAATCAGCCCCAGCATTTT.

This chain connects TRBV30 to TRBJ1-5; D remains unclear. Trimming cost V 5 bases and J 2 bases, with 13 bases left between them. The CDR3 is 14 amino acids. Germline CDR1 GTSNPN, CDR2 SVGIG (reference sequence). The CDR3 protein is CAWSLGGGNQPQHF. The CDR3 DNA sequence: TGTGCCTGGTCCCTGGGTGGAGGCAATCAGCCCCAGCATTTT.

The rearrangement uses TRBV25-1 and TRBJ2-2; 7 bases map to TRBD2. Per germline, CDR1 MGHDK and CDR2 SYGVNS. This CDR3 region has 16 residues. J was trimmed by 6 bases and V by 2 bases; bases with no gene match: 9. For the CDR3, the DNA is TGTGCCAGCAGTGAAGGGAGGGGAGTGTTTCCCGGGGAGCTGTTTTTT. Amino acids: CASSEGRGVFPGELFF.

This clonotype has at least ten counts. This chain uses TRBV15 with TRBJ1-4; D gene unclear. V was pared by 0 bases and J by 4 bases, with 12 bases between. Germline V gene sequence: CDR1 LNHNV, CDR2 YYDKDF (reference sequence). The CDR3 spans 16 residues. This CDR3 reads CATSRDGTSGNEKLFF. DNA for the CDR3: TGTGCCACCAGCAGAGATGGTACCAGTGGTAATGAAAAACTGTTTTTT.

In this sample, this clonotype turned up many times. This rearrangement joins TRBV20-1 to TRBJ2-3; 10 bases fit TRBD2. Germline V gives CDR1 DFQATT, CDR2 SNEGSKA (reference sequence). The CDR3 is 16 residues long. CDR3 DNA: TGCAGCCGTACCAGACTAGCGGGTAGGGGGGCAGATACGCAGTATTTT. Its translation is CSRTRLAGRGADTQYF.

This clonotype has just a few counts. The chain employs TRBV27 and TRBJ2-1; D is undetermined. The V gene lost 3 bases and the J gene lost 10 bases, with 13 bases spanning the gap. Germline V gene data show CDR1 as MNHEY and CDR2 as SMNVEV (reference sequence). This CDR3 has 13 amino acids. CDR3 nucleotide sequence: TGTGCCAGCAGTTTTTTCGGCAATAACGAGCAGTTCTTC. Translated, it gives CASSFFGNNEQFF.

CDR3 region: CSARGMDYGYTF. The CDR3 DNA follows: TGCAGTGCTAGGGGGATGGACTATGGCTACACCTTC. This chain joins TRBV20-1 and TRBJ1-2; D ambiguous. The CDR3 runs 12 residues. Germline V gene data show CDR1 as DFQATT and CDR2 as SNEGSKA (reference sequence). V was shortened by 3 bases and J by 3 bases, with 8 bases between the two germline ends.